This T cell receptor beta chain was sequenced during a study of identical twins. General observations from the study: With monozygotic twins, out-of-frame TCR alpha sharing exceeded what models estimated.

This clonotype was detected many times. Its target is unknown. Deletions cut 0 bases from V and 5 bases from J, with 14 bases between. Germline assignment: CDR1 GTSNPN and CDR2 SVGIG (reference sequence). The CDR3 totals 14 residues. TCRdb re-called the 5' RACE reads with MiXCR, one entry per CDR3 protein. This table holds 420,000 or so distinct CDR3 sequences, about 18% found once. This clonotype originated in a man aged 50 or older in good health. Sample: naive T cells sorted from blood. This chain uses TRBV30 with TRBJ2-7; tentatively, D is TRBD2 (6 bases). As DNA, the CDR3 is TGTGCCTGGAGTGTAGGAGGGAGTCGGCACGAGCAGTACTTC. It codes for CAWSVGGSRHEQYF.